Below are 30 T cell receptor beta chains sequenced from a single sample in a study of beta chain features in type 1 diabetes. As every portion of the isolated RNA was reverse transcribed, the sequencing read expressed TCRB transcripts. The protocol was immunoSEQ multiplex PCR, while the TCRdb copy is restricted to in-frame clones and leaves out a portion. The repertoire consists of around 430,000 clones, with around 30% occurring once and the leading ten covering roughly 0.066%. The sample consisted of naive CD4+ T cells from blood. The receptors were gathered from a man between 18 and 29 years old in good health.

The CDR3: CASSSFSLRSTDTQYF. CDR3 in DNA: TGTGCCAGCAGCTCCTTCTCGCTCCGTAGCACAGATACGCAGTATTTT. The V gene is TRBV7-2, the J gene TRBJ2-3; no reliable D call. Germline V gene lookup returns CDR1 SGHTA and CDR2 FQGNSA. The CDR3 contains 16 residues. V dropped 4 bases and J dropped 0 bases, with 14 bases sitting between them.

This chain uses TRBV2 with TRBJ2-7; D unresolved. This CDR3 has 13 amino acids. V gave up 6 bases and J gave up 6 bases, with 15 bases separating them. Germline CDR1 is SNHLY and CDR2 is FYNNEI. DNA of the CDR3: TGTGCCAGCAGCAAGGACGTCTCCCCCGAGCAGTACTTC. Translation gives CASSKDVSPEQYF.

This clone was detected only a few times. The CDR3 nucleotides are TGTGCCAGCAGTTCACGGACTAGCGCTGGAAACATTCAGTACTTC. Translation: CASSSRTSAGNIQYF. V usage is TRBV2 and J usage is TRBJ2-4; 9 bases fit TRBD2. The junction had 8 bases not matched to a gene; V was cut back by 5 bases and J by 6 bases. The germline gives CDR1 SNHLY, CDR2 FYNNEI. This CDR3 has 15 residues.

The CDR3 protein is CASSSRGTQYF. CDR3 nucleotides: TGTGCCAGCAGCAGCCGCGGGACCCAGTACTTC. The chain carries TRBV11-3 and TRBJ2-5; D remains unclear. Germline assignment: CDR1 SGHNT and CDR2 YENEEA. V lost 5 bases to trimming and J lost 7 bases, with 8 bases between them. This CDR3 contains 11 residues.

The chain employs TRBV27 and TRBJ2-7, with D unresolved. The CDR3 has 15 amino acids. V dropped 5 bases and J dropped 3 bases, with 17 bases sitting between them. Germline lookup yields CDR1 MNHEY and CDR2 SMNVEV (reference sequence). The CDR3 protein is CASSPHAARDYEQYF. CDR3 bases: TGTGCCAGCAGTCCCCATGCGGCCCGCGACTACGAGCAGTACTTC.

The J gene is TRBJ1-1, the V gene TRBV6-5; possible D gene TRBD1, 6 bases. With 4 bases removed from V and 6 bases from J, the gap between germline ends came to 15 bases. Germline values: CDR1 MNHEY, CDR2 SVGAGI. The CDR3 has 14 amino acids. The CDR3 is CASSSQGESPEAFF. The CDR3 DNA reads as TGTGCCAGCAGTTCACAGGGTGAAAGCCCTGAAGCTTTCTTT.

The rearrangement uses TRBV30 and TRBJ1-5; a possible D gene is TRBD1 (5 bases). The V gene lost 1 base and the J gene lost 7 bases, with 17 bases spanning the gap. Per the germline V gene, CDR1 is GTSNPN and CDR2 is SVGIG (reference sequence). CDR3 length: 15 residues. The DNA of the CDR3 is TGTGCCTGGAGTGGACAGAGGGGAGTCGCGCAGCCCCAGCATTTT. Translating it yields CAWSGQRGVAQPQHF.

V usage is TRBV4-2 and J usage is TRBJ2-1, with D unresolved. Germline CDR1 and CDR2: LGHNA and YNFKEQ. Trimming left V 0 bases short and J 4 bases short, with 7 bases between. This CDR3 is built from 14 residues. CDR3 coding DNA: TGTGCCAGCAGCCAAGATTTCACGTACAATGAGCAGTTCTTC. This codes for CASSQDFTYNEQFF.

The chain uses TRBV9 and TRBJ1-2; tentative D call: TRBD1 (5 bases). CDR3 length: 13 residues. CDR1 is SGDLS and CDR2 is YYNGEE in the germline V gene. Trimming shortened V by 2 bases and J by 2 bases, and 7 bases separated the two germline ends. The CDR3 nucleotides read TGTGCCAGCAGCGTTCAGGGCAACTATGGCTACACCTTC. Protein: CASSVQGNYGYTF.

This chain uses TRBV7-9 with TRBJ1-1; D is possibly TRBD1 (5 bases). Germline V lookup: CDR1 SEHNR, CDR2 FQNEAQ (reference sequence). Deletions cut 5 bases from V and 1 base from J, with 14 bases between. This CDR3 is 15 amino acids long. The CDR3 DNA reads TGTGCCAGCAGCCGGCGAAAAGGGACGAACACTGAAGCTTTCTTT. The encoded protein is CASSRRKGTNTEAFF.

This clone has a single count. V is TRBV19 and J is TRBJ2-1, with D possibly called TRBD1 or TRBD2 (5 bases each). This CDR3 comprises 12 residues. V dropped 5 bases and J dropped 12 bases, with 14 bases sitting between them. Germline CDR1 LNHDA, CDR2 SQIVND (reference sequence). CDR3 coding DNA: TGTGCCAGTAGTCCCGGGACCCTTGGGCAGTTCTTC. Translating it yields CASSPGTLGQFF.

This clone was detected a few times. The chain couples TRBV7-2 to TRBJ1-1; D not resolved. CDR3 length: 14 amino acids. The germline V gene encodes CDR1 SGHTA and CDR2 FQGNSA. Trimming cost V 3 bases and J 1 base, with 9 bases left between them. The CDR3 coding sequence is TGTGCCAGCAGCTTCCGCGAAGGGAACACTGAAGCTTTCTTT. It yields the protein CASSFREGNTEAFF.

This chain uses TRBV29-1 with TRBJ1-1; perhaps TRBD1 as D (5 bases). The CDR3 length is 13 residues. Per germline, CDR1 SQVTM and CDR2 ANQGSEA. Trimming shortened V by 3 bases and J by 2 bases, and 10 bases separated the two germline ends. CDR3 amino acids: CSVDAGRNTEAFF. The CDR3 DNA reads as TGCAGCGTTGATGCAGGGCGAAACACTGAAGCTTTCTTT.

The chain couples TRBV7-9 to TRBJ2-3; unclear D gene. Germline V gene sequence: CDR1 SEHNR, CDR2 FQNEAQ (reference sequence). This CDR3 comprises 11 residues. Trimming pared 8 bases from V and 4 bases from J, leaving 7 bases between. CDR3 DNA: TGTGCCAGCCGGAAGGCAGATACGCAGTATTTT. It yields the protein CASRKADTQYF.

This clone has more than one count but fewer than ten. The chain couples TRBV30 to TRBJ1-5; 11 nucleotides match TRBD1. CDR3 length: 18 residues. V dropped 3 bases and J dropped 1; count of bases not matched to a gene: 11. Germline CDR1 is GTSNPN and CDR2 is SVGIG (reference sequence). The CDR3 nucleotides are TGTGCCTGGAGCAGCGGGACAGGGGGTTCGACGAGCAATCAGCCCCAGCATTTT. Translation gives CAWSSGTGGSTSNQPQHF.

This clone has just a few counts. The V and J genes are TRBV7-2 and TRBJ2-7; the match to TRBD1 covers 8 bases. V shed 3 bases and J 1 base; nucleotides not matched to a gene: 5. The CDR3 loop spans 15 amino acids. Germline CDR1 SGHTA, CDR2 FQGNSA. In DNA, the CDR3 is TGTGCCAGCAGCTTCGGGACAGGCCTATCCTACGAGCAGTACTTC. It is translated as CASSFGTGLSYEQYF.

The gene calls are TRBV2 and TRBJ2-3, with D unresolved. Trimming removed 4 bases at V and 4 bases at J, with 12 bases between. In germline, CDR1 is SNHLY, CDR2 FYNNEI. The CDR3 runs to 14 residues. CDR3 DNA sequence: TGTGCCAGCAGTGTGGAGAATCTGGCAGATACGCAGTATTTT. Translating gives CASSVENLADTQYF.

Notes on this clone: The same CDR3 is also encoded by other DNA sequences in this sample. J is TRBJ2-1 and V is TRBV7-2, with unresolved D. Trimming cost V 1 base and J 5 bases, with 6 bases left between them. This CDR3 spans 13 amino acids. Germline CDR1 and CDR2: SGHTA and FQGNSA. In nucleotides, the CDR3 is TGTGCCAGCAGCTTAGGGCTAAACAATGAGCAGTTCTTC. This translates into CASSLGLNNEQFF.

This sequence joins TRBV19 and TRBJ1-5, with a tentative D call TRBD1 (5 bases). V was trimmed by 6 bases and J by 4 bases, leaving 10 bases between them. The germline V gene encodes CDR1 LNHDA and CDR2 SQIVND (reference sequence). The CDR3 covers 13 residues. In DNA form, the CDR3 reads TGTGCCAGTAGCCTTGACAGAAATCAGCCCCAGCATTTT. Its protein is CASSLDRNQPQHF.

CDR3: CASSPPINGRTQYF. The CDR3 nucleotides read TGTGCCAGCTCACCACCGATCAACGGGAGGACCCAGTACTTC. This sequence joins TRBV18 and TRBJ2-5; possible D gene TRBD2, 6 bases. Trimming took off 0 bases at V and 7 bases at J, with 12 bases between the two ends. The germline gives CDR1 KGHSH, CDR2 LQKENI. The CDR3 loop spans 14 amino acids.

This chain uses TRBV19 with TRBJ1-1, with D uncertain. CDR3 length: 14 residues. Trimming took off 3 bases at V and 1 base at J, with 9 bases between the two ends. The germline gives CDR1 LNHDA, CDR2 SQIVND (reference sequence). The CDR3 loop is CASSIIAENTEAFF. CDR3 DNA: TGTGCCAGTAGTATTATCGCGGAGAACACTGAAGCTTTCTTT.

Regarding this clone: This specimen includes other DNA sequences encoding the same CDR3. This sequence joins TRBV2 and TRBJ2-3; D unresolved. The CDR3 covers 12 residues. Germline CDR1 SNHLY, CDR2 FYNNEI. Trimming shortened V by 2 bases and J by 5 bases, and 5 bases separated the two germline ends. CDR3 nucleotide sequence: TGTGCCAGCAGTGAAACCCGAGATACGCAGTATTTT. Protein sequence: CASSETRDTQYF.

A few counts support this clone. The V and J genes are TRBV29-1 and TRBJ2-2; D possibly corresponds to TRBD2 (5 bases). Trimming left V 5 bases short and J 2 bases short, with 18 bases between. This CDR3 comprises 16 residues. In germline, CDR1 is SQVTM, CDR2 ANQGSEA. CDR3 bases: TGCAGCGTTAGGGTATCAGGCGGGCCTAACACCGGGGAGCTGTTTTTT. Its protein is CSVRVSGGPNTGELFF.

This clone has only a few counts. This chain links TRBV9 with TRBJ2-1; D gene ambiguous. V lost 0 bases and J 4 bases, leaving 2 bases between the germline ends. This CDR3 has 12 residues. Germline CDR1 SGDLS, CDR2 YYNGEE. The CDR3: CASSVGYNEQFF. The CDR3 DNA is TGTGCCAGCAGCGTAGGTTACAATGAGCAGTTCTTC.

This clone came up a few times. The chain has TRBV20-1 and TRBJ2-7; a possible D gene is TRBD2 (6 bases). Looked up from germline, CDR1 is DFQATT and CDR2 is SNEGSKA (reference sequence). The V end was cut by 7 bases, the J end by 3 bases, with 10 bases between. CDR3 length: 11 residues. In DNA, the CDR3 is TGCAGTGTCGGAGGGGACTACGAGCAGTACTTC. Protein product: CSVGGDYEQYF.

The chain uses TRBV30 and TRBJ2-7, with D possibly being TRBD1 (6 bases). The CDR3 consists of 14 residues. The germline V gene has CDR1 GTSNPN and CDR2 SVGIG (reference sequence). Trimming removed 5 bases at V and 3 bases at J, with 17 bases between. CDR3 amino acids: CAWCLETGVYEQYF. CDR3 nucleotide sequence: TGTGCCTGGTGCCTTGAGACAGGTGTCTACGAGCAGTACTTC.

The chain carries TRBV5-1 and TRBJ2-1, with D tentatively TRBD2 (5 bases). Germline CDR1 and CDR2: SGHRS and YFSETQ. Trimming took off 1 base at V and 2 bases at J, with 10 bases between the two ends. The CDR3 sequence is 15 residues long. The CDR3 region is CASSLIRETYNEQFF. For the CDR3, the DNA is TGCGCCAGCAGCTTGATTAGGGAGACCTACAATGAGCAGTTCTTC.

This clone was seen a few times. J is TRBJ1-1 and V is TRBV18, with D perhaps matching TRBD1 (5 bases). Germline values: CDR1 KGHSH, CDR2 LQKENI. The CDR3 sequence is 13 residues long. Trimming removed 3 bases from V and 4 bases from J, with 9 bases in between. CDR3 DNA sequence: TGTGCCAGCTCACCGACAGCCGGCACTGAAGCTTTCTTT. Protein: CASSPTAGTEAFF. The complete variable domain, with remaining parts taken from reference TRBV18 and TRBJ1-1, reads NAGVMQNPRHLVRRRGQEARLRCSPMKGHSHVYWYRQLPEEGLKFMVYLQKENIIDESGMPKERFSAEFPKEGPSILRIQQVVRGDSAAYFCASSPTAGTEAFFGQGTRLTVV.

This sequence joins TRBV19 and TRBJ2-5; D unclear. Germline V gene sequence: CDR1 LNHDA, CDR2 SQIVND (reference sequence). Trimming took 5 bases from V and 5 from J, leaving 12 bases between them. This CDR3 is built from 13 residues. In DNA, the CDR3 is TGTGCCAGTAGTGCCGGACGGCAGGAGACCCAGTACTTC. Translating gives CASSAGRQETQYF.

This chain joins TRBV4-2 and TRBJ1-5; D remains ambiguous. Looked up from germline, CDR1 is LGHNA and CDR2 is YNFKEQ. The CDR3 covers 14 residues. V was shortened by 4 bases and J by 4 bases, with 11 bases between the two germline ends. The CDR3 DNA is TGTGCCAGCAGCCGAACTCGGGATAATCAGCCCCAGCATTTT. Amino acids: CASSRTRDNQPQHF.